The 29 T cell receptor beta chains below come from one sample, sequenced in a study of T cell repertoires in cytomegalovirus infection. TCRdb reprocessed the reads via MiXCR and lists one record per CDR3 protein. The sample has around 770,000 distinct CDR3 sequences, about 28% seen once. The antigens these receptors bind are not known. The sample was cultured CD8+ T cells from PBMCs, taken from culture after CMV antigen stimulation. The receptor set was obtained from a human donor in good health (CMV status not recorded). Some clones in this sample may be carry-over from other donors' samples.

This chain uses TRBV5-4 with TRBJ1-1; weak D call: TRBD1 (5 bases). Germline V gene sequence: CDR1 SGHNT, CDR2 YYREEE (reference sequence). Trimming cost V 4 bases and J 6 bases, with 10 bases left between them. The CDR3 runs 12 residues. The CDR3: CASSGGAAEAFF. The DNA of the CDR3 is TGTGCCAGCAGCGGAGGGGCGGCTGAAGCTTTCTTT.

This clonotype was detected a few times. This rearrangement joins TRBV7-2 to TRBJ2-7; the match to TRBD1 covers 7 bases. Germline lookup yields CDR1 SGHTA and CDR2 FQGNSA. The V segment lost 4 bases and the J segment 6 bases; nucleotides outside the gene matches: 9. The CDR3 runs to 14 residues. Here the CDR3 reads CASSYRGLDSEQYF. The DNA for the CDR3 is TGTGCCAGCAGCTATAGGGGGCTCGACAGCGAGCAGTACTTC.

Comment on this clonotype: Mismatch with germline at one junction end may stem from a read error. The chain employs TRBV7-6 and TRBJ2-1; tentatively, D is TRBD1 (6 bases). The CDR3 consists of 13 residues. The germline gives CDR1 SGHVS, CDR2 FNYEAQ. CDR3 coding DNA: TGTGCTAGCAGCTTAGCAGGGGAAAATCAGCAGTTCTTC. This codes for CASSLAGENQQFF.

Concerning this clonotype: A single base separates this from a much larger clone, so it may be a read error. Likely a read error: the CDR3 ends without its conserved phenylalanine or tryptophan. This chain uses TRBV7-8 with TRBJ1-5, with D maybe TRBD1 (6 bases). Trimming stripped 5 bases from V and 2 bases from J, with 13 bases between. Germline V gene data show CDR1 as SGHVS and CDR2 as FQNEAQ. The CDR3 consists of 15 residues. Here the CDR3 DNA reads TGTGCCAGCAGCCCTATGGCAGGGGGCAATCAGCCCCAGCATTCT. Translated, it gives CASSPMAGGNQPQHS.

This clonotype came up many times. The rearrangement joins TRBV7-2 to TRBJ2-6; D unresolved. The CDR3 sequence is 16 residues long. V was shortened by 5 bases and J by 0 bases, with 11 bases between the two germline ends. Germline CDR1 and CDR2: SGHTA and FQGNSA. The CDR3 DNA is TGTGCCAGCAGCGCCGCGGCCGGCTCTGGGGCCAACGTCCTGACTTTC. It codes for CASSAAAGSGANVLTF.

This clonotype was recorded a few times. The CDR3 loop reads CATSDRPGRQGYTF. The CDR3 DNA reads as TGTGCCACCAGTGACCGACCAGGGAGGCAGGGCTACACCTTC. This chain links TRBV24-1 with TRBJ1-2; D might be TRBD1 (5 bases). The CDR3 is 14 amino acids. Germline V gene data show CDR1 as KGHDR and CDR2 as SFDVKD. V was pared by 4 bases and J by 8 bases, with 16 bases between.

This clonotype has a handful of counts. The genes are TRBV4-1 and TRBJ2-1; D is uncertain. From germline, CDR1 is MGHRA and CDR2 YSYEKL. CDR3 size: 15 residues. Deletions cut 1 base from V and 2 bases from J, with 9 bases between. The CDR3 sequence is CASSQVKGTYNEQFF. The CDR3, as DNA: TGCGCCAGCAGCCAAGTTAAAGGGACCTACAATGAGCAGTTCTTC.

There are a few counts of this clonotype. The gene calls are TRBV28 and TRBJ1-1; unclear D gene. The V end lost 6 bases, the J end lost 1 base, and 12 bases lay between the germline ends. Germline V gene sequence: CDR1 MDHEN, CDR2 SYDVKM. The CDR3 runs 14 residues. The CDR3 protein is CASSRWKGNTEAFF. CDR3 sequence (DNA): TGTGCCAGCAGCAGGTGGAAAGGGAACACTGAAGCTTTCTTT.

J is TRBJ2-1 and V is TRBV10-3; the match to TRBD1 covers 9 bases. The length of the CDR3 is 15 residues. Germline CDR1 is ENHRY and CDR2 is SYGVKD. Trimming took 2 bases from V and 8 from J; bases not matched to a gene: 7. CDR3 sequence: CAISEVTGGVHEQFF. CDR3 bases: TGTGCCATCAGTGAGGTAACAGGGGGCGTCCATGAGCAGTTCTTC.

This clonotype appeared a few times. This chain uses TRBV2 with TRBJ1-1, with TRBD1 as a possible D gene (5 bases). CDR3 size: 14 residues. V gave up 6 bases and J gave up 3 bases, with 14 bases separating them. CDR1 and CDR2 (germline): SNHLY, FYNNEI. The CDR3 DNA reads as TGTGCCAGCAGCGAATGGGGGTGGGACACTGAAGCTTTCTTT. It translates to CASSEWGWDTEAFF.

The chain has TRBV6-8 and TRBJ2-3, with D uncertain. Germline-derived CDR1 and CDR2 are MNHGY and SAAAGT. The CDR3 spans 14 residues. Trimming stripped 5 bases from V and 1 base from J, with 10 bases between. Here the CDR3 reads CASSRRLGTDTQYF. The CDR3 region has the DNA TGTGCCAGCAGTAGAAGGTTGGGCACAGATACGCAGTATTTT.

Ten or more counts support this clonotype. The rearrangement joins TRBV7-8 to TRBJ2-2; D is unclear. The germline V gene encodes CDR1 SGHVS and CDR2 FQNEAQ. V was pared by 8 bases and J by 2 bases, with 12 bases between. This CDR3 is built from 14 residues. CDR3 in amino acids: CASPPPYNTGELFF. The CDR3, as DNA: TGTGCCAGCCCACCCCCATATAACACCGGGGAGCTGTTTTTT.

This clonotype was picked up one time. A much larger clone differs from this one at a single base, so this may be a read error. The conserved final phenylalanine or tryptophan is absent from the CDR3, which likely points to a read error. V usage is TRBV7-3 and J usage is TRBJ2-5; 7 bases fit TRBD1. The CDR3 has 14 residues. The germline V gene encodes CDR1 SGHTA and CDR2 FQGTGA. V gave up 5 bases and J gave up 5 bases; unmatched junction bases: 8. The CDR3: CASSPQDRLETQYS. In DNA form, the CDR3 reads TGTGCCAGCAGCCCACAGGACAGGCTCGAGACCCAGTACTCC.

V usage is TRBV6-1 and J usage is TRBJ1-2; D call uncertain. V was pared by 7 bases and J by 5 bases, with 8 bases between. The CDR3 contains 11 residues. The germline V gene has CDR1 MNHNS and CDR2 SASEGT. The CDR3 DNA follows: TGTGCCAGCAAACCCCGATATGGCTACACCTTC. Amino acids: CASKPRYGYTF.

This clonotype has ten or more counts. The CDR3 protein is CASYHVRSTGGIPDEQFF. The CDR3 coding sequence is TGTGCCAGCTACCACGTTCGATCGACAGGCGGGATTCCGGATGAGCAGTTCTTC. This chain joins TRBV7-2 and TRBJ2-1; the D gene could be TRBD1 or TRBD2 (6 bases each). Deletions cut 8 bases from V and 8 bases from J, with 31 bases between. Germline-derived CDR1 and CDR2 are SGHTA and FQGNSA. This CDR3 contains 18 residues.

In its sample, this clonotype was seen a few times. This chain connects TRBV19 to TRBJ1-5; D is unclear. The V gene lost 3 bases and the J gene lost 1 base, with 7 bases spanning the gap. CDR1 is LNHDA and CDR2 is SQIVND in the germline V gene (reference sequence). The CDR3 is 14 residues long. The CDR3 sequence is CASSILGSNQPQHF. CDR3 DNA sequence: TGTGCCAGTAGTATCTTGGGAAGCAATCAGCCCCAGCATTTT.

The chain carries TRBV4-1 and TRBJ1-1; D ambiguous. V was shortened by 1 base and J by 6 bases, with 18 bases between the two germline ends. CDR1 is MGHRA and CDR2 is YSYEKL in the germline V gene. This CDR3 is 16 amino acids long. CDR3: CASSQVSLGEASEAFF. The CDR3 nucleotides are TGCGCCAGCAGCCAAGTTTCCCTCGGGGAGGCCTCTGAAGCTTTCTTT.

The chain couples TRBV27 to TRBJ1-1, with a possible D match to TRBD1 (6 bases). This CDR3 is built from 15 residues. Trimming cost V 3 bases and J 1 base, with 12 bases left between them. Germline CDR1 reads MNHEY; CDR2 reads SMNVEV (reference sequence). In DNA, the CDR3 is TGTGCCAGCAGTTTGGGGGCAGCTTCGAACACTGAAGCTTTCTTT. Encoded protein: CASSLGAASNTEAFF.

The chain recombines TRBV29-1 with TRBJ1-2; D may be TRBD1 (6 bases). Germline assignment: CDR1 SQVTM and CDR2 ANQGSEA. The ends were cut back, 3 bases at V and 4 bases at J, with 27 bases in the middle. There are 18 residues in the CDR3. Here the CDR3 DNA reads TGCAGCGTTGATCCGTCCGGGACAACCGAAGAAGTCTTCTATGGCTACACCTTC. Translated: CSVDPSGTTEEVFYGYTF.

This clonotype was seen more than once but under ten times. This chain joins TRBV6-1 and TRBJ1-6, with 7 bases that match TRBD1. Germline CDR1 reads MNHNS; CDR2 reads SASEGT. The ends lost 6 bases at V and 8 bases at J; junction bases unmatched: 10. The CDR3 extends over 15 amino acids. CDR3 protein: CASSSSGTEDSPLHF. The CDR3 coding sequence is TGTGCCAGCAGCTCATCTGGGACAGAAGATTCACCCCTCCACTTT.

The CDR3: CASSVALGGQYGYTF. In DNA form, the CDR3 reads TGTGCCAGCAGCGTAGCTTTGGGGGGTCAATATGGCTACACCTTC. The V gene is TRBV9, the J gene TRBJ1-2, with TRBD1 as a possible D gene (5 bases). V lost 0 bases and J 5 bases, leaving 14 bases between the germline ends. CDR3 length equals 15 residues. The germline gives CDR1 SGDLS, CDR2 YYNGEE. Full variable domain (remainder filled in from reference TRBV9 and TRBJ1-2): DSGVTQTPKHLITATGQRVTLRCSPRSGDLSVYWYQQSLDQGLQFLIQYYNGEERAKGNILERFSAQQFPDLHSELNLSSLELGDSALYFCASSVALGGQYGYTFGSGTRLTVV.

The chain combines TRBV9 with TRBJ2-7; the match to TRBD1 covers 7 bases. The CDR3 extends over 14 amino acids. The germline gives CDR1 SGDLS, CDR2 YYNGEE. Germline trimming cut 0 bases from V and 2 bases from J; bases unmatched to any gene: 2. The CDR3: CASSVGDSPYEQYV. CDR3 DNA sequence: TGTGCCAGCAGCGTAGGGGACAGCCCCTACGAGCAGTACGTC.

This clonotype came up a few times. The chain employs TRBV27 and TRBJ2-5, with 12 bases aligning to TRBD2. V shed 4 bases and J 5 bases; nucleotides not matched to a gene: 8. The CDR3 sequence is 16 residues long. The germline CDR1 and CDR2 sequences are MNHEY and SMNVEV (reference sequence). The CDR3, as DNA: TGTGCCAGCAGTTCCCCCACTAGCGGGGGGCTGGAGACCCAGTACTTC. Translated, it gives CASSSPTSGGLETQYF.

In this sample, this clonotype turned up a few times. The chain carries TRBV7-9 and TRBJ2-4, with D possibly being TRBD1 or TRBD2 (7 bases each). The CDR3 loop spans 16 amino acids. Germline V gene sequence: CDR1 SEHNR, CDR2 FQNEAQ (reference sequence). V gave up 5 bases and J gave up 1 base, with 15 bases separating them. CDR3 coding DNA: TGTGCCAGCAGCGTAACAGGGGAGGGGGCCAAAAACATTCAGTACTTC. It yields the protein CASSVTGEGAKNIQYF.

The sample holds a few counts of this clonotype. This chain links TRBV7-4 with TRBJ1-1, with D unresolved. This CDR3 is built from 12 residues. V was pared by 4 bases and J by 6 bases, with 9 bases between. Germline V gene lookup returns CDR1 SGHVT and CDR2 SQSDAQ. The CDR3 protein is CASSSPHPEAFF. The CDR3 DNA reads as TGTGCCAGCAGCTCCCCCCACCCTGAAGCTTTCTTT.

The CDR3 DNA reads as TGTGCCAGCAGCTTAAGAAATAGCGGGGCCCAAGAGACCCAGTACTTC. Residues: CASSLRNSGAQETQYF. The genes are TRBV7-6 and TRBJ2-5; 8 bases are a match to TRBD2. This CDR3 region has 16 residues. CDR1 and CDR2 from the germline V gene are SGHVS and FNYEAQ. V was pared by 2 bases and J by 1 base, with 6 bases of the junction left unmatched.

This clonotype has only a few counts. The chain combines TRBV6-5 with TRBJ1-5; no clear D gene. V was trimmed by 2 bases and J by 5 bases, leaving 7 bases between them. Looked up from germline, CDR1 is MNHEY and CDR2 is SVGAGI. This CDR3 is built from 13 residues. The CDR3 region has the DNA TGTGCCAGCAGTTACACGGTCGATCAGCCCCAGCATTTT. It is translated as CASSYTVDQPQHF.

This clonotype was observed a few times. The J gene is TRBJ2-7, the V gene TRBV6-6, with D hard to call. The CDR3 length is 14 residues. The germline V and J ends were trimmed by 2 bases and 3 bases, with 11 bases remaining between them. Germline V gene lookup returns CDR1 MNHNY and CDR2 SVGAGI (reference sequence). The CDR3 region is CASSYQPRNYEQYF. The DNA for the CDR3 is TGTGCCAGCAGTTACCAGCCCAGAAACTACGAGCAGTACTTC.

This clonotype was observed at least ten times. The rearrangement uses TRBV7-2 and TRBJ1-2, with a possible D match to TRBD1 (5 bases). The CDR3 has 13 residues. Germline CDR1 is SGHTA and CDR2 is FQGNSA. The CDR3 DNA is TGTGCTGCTACCGGGGGTACTAACTATGGCTACACCTTC. Translating it yields CAATGGTNYGYTF.